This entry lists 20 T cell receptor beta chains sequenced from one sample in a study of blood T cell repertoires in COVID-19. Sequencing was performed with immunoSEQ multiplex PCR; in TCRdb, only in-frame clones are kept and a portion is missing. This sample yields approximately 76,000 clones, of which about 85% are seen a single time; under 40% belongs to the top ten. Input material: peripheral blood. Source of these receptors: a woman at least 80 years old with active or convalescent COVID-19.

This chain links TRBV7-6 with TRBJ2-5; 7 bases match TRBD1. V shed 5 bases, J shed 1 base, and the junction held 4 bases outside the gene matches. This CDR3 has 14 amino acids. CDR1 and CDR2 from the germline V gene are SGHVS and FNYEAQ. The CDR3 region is CASSLGQTQETQYF. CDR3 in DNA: TGTGCCAGCAGCCTGGGACAGACCCAAGAGACCCAGTACTTC.

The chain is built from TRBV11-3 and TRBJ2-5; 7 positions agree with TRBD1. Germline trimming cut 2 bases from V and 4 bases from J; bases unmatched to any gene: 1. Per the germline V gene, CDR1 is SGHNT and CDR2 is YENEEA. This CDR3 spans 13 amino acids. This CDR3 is CASSLRQGETQYF. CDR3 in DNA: TGTGCCAGCAGCTTAAGACAGGGAGAGACCCAGTACTTC.

CDR3 sequence (DNA): TGTGCCTGTACCGGGACAGGAAGCTCCTATAATTCACCCCTCCACTTT. It yields the protein CACTGTGSSYNSPLHF. The chain uses TRBV30 and TRBJ1-6; 8 bases map to TRBD1. Germline V lookup: CDR1 GTSNPN, CDR2 SVGIG (reference sequence). Trimming took 6 bases from V and 0 from J; bases not matched to a gene: 7. This CDR3 has 16 amino acids.

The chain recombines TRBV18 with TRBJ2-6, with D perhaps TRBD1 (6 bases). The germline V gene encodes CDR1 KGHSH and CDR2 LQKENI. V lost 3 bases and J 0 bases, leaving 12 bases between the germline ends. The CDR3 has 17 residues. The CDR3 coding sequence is TGTGCCAGCTCACCCGGGACATACGACTCTGGGGCCAACGTCCTGACTTTC. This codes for CASSPGTYDSGANVLTF. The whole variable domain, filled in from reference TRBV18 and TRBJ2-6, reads NAGVMQNPRHLVRRRGQEARLRCSPMKGHSHVYWYRQLPEEGLKFMVYLQKENIIDESGMPKERFSAEFPKEGPSILRIQQVVRGDSAAYFCASSPGTYDSGANVLTFGAGSRLTVL.

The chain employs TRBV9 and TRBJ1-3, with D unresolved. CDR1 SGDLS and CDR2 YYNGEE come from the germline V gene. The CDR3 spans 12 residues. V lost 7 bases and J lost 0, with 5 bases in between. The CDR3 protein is CASSLSGNTIYF. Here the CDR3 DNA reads TGTGCCAGCTCACTCTCTGGAAACACCATATATTTT.

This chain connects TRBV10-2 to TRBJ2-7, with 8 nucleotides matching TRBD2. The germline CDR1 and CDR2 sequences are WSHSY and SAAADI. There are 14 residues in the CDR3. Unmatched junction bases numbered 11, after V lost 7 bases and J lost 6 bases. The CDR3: CASKAGGGPSEQYF. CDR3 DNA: TGCGCCAGCAAAGCGGGCGGGGGGCCCTCCGAGCAGTACTTC.

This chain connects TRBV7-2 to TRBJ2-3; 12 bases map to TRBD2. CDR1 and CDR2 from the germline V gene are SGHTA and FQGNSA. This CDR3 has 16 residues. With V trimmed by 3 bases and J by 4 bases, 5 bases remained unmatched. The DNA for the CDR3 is TGTGCCAGCAGCTTCGGACTAGCGGGGCGATCAGATACGCAGTATTTT. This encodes CASSFGLAGRSDTQYF.

The CDR3 protein is CASRRLAGVEGETQYF. CDR3 nucleotides: TGTGCCAGTAGGCGGCTAGCGGGGGTCGAAGGAGAGACCCAGTACTTC. V gene TRBV19 combines with J gene TRBJ2-5; TRBD2 matches 10 bases. Germline-derived CDR1 and CDR2 are LNHDA and SQIVND (reference sequence). The CDR3 runs 16 residues. After removal of 6 bases from V and 4 bases from J, the junction contained 11 bases not matched to a gene.

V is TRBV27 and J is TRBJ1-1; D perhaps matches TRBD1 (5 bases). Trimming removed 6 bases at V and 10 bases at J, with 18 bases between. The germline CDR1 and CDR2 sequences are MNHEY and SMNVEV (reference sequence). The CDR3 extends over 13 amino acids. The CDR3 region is CASRVTGGARAFF. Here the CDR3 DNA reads TGTGCCAGCAGGGTTACAGGAGGGGCTCGAGCTTTCTTT.

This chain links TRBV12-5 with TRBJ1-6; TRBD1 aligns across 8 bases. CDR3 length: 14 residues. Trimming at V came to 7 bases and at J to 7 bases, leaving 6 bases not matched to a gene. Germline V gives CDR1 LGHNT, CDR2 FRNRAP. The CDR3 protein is CASARQGPNSPLHF. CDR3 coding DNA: TGTGCTAGTGCCCGACAGGGGCCAAATTCACCCCTCCACTTT.

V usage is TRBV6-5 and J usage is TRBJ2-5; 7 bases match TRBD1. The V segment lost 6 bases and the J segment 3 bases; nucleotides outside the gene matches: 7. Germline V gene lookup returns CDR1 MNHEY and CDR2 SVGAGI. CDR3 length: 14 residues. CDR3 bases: TGTGCCAGCAGGAGATTAACAGGGGAAGAGACCCAGTACTTC. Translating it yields CASRRLTGEETQYF.

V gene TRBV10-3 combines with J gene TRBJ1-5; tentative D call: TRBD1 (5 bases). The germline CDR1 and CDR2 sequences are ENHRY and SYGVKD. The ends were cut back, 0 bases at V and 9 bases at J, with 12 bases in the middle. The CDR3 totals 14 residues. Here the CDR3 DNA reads TGTGCCATCAGTGAGTCTGACAGTTTCGGGCCCCAGCATTTT. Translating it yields CAISESDSFGPQHF.

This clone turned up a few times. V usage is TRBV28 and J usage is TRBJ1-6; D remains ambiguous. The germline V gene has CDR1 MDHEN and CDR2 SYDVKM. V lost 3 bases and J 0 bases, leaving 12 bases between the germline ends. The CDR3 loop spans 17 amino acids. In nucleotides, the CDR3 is TGTGCCAGCAGTTTGGTGGCCTGGAGCTCCTATAATTCACCCCTCCACTTT. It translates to CASSLVAWSSYNSPLHF.

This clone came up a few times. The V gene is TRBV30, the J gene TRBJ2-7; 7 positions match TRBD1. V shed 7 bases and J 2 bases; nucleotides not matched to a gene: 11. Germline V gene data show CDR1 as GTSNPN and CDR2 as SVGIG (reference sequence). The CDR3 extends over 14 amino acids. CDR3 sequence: CASKRGPLTYEQYF. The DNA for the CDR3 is TGTGCCTCCAAGAGGGGGCCTCTGACCTACGAGCAGTACTTC. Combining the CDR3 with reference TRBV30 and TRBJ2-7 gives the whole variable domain SQTIHQWPATLVQPVGSPLSLECTVEGTSNPNLYWYRQAAGRGLQLLFYSVGIGQISSEVPQNLSASRPQDRQFILSSKKLLLSDSGFYLCASKRGPLTYEQYFGPGTRLTVT.

The CDR3 spells CASSLARVQGPGTDTQYF. In nucleotides, the CDR3 is TGTGCCAGCAGCTTAGCGCGGGTGCAGGGGCCTGGCACAGATACGCAGTATTTT. The gene calls are TRBV7-2 and TRBJ2-3; perhaps TRBD1 as D (6 bases). The germline V gene encodes CDR1 SGHTA and CDR2 FQGNSA. Trimming pared 0 bases from V and 1 base from J, leaving 17 bases between. CDR3 length equals 18 residues.

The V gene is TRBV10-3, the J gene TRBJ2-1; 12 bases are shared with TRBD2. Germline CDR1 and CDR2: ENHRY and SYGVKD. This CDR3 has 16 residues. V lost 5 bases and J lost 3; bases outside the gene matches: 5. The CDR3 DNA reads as TGTGCCATCAGTCTACTAGCGGGGGGTGACTACAATGAGCAGTTCTTC. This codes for CAISLLAGGDYNEQFF.

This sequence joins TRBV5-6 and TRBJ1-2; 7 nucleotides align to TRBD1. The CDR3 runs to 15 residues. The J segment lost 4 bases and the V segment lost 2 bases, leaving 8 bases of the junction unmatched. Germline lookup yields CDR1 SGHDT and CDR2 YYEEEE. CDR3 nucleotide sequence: TGTGCCAGCAGCTTCCCCTCACAGGGGAGCTATGGCTACACCTTC. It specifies CASSFPSQGSYGYTF.

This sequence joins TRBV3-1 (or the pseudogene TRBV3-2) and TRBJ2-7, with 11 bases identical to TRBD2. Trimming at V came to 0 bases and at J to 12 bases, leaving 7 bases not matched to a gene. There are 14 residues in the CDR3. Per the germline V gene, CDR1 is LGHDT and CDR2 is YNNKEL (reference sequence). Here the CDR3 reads CASSQDLSGGALYF. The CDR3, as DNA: TGTGCCAGCAGCCAAGATCTTAGCGGGGGGGCGCTGTACTTC.

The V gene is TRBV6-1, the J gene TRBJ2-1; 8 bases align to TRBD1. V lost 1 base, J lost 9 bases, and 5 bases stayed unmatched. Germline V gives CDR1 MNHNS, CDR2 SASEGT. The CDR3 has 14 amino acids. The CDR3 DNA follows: TGTGCCAGCAGTGAAGAAGCGGACAGGGCTGAGCAGTTCTTC. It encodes CASSEEADRAEQFF.

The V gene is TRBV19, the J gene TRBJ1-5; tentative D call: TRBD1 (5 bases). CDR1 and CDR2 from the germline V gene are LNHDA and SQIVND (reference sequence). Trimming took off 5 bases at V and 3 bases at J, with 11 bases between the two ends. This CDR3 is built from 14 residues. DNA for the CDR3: TGTGCCAGTAGTGACGGGACTCACAATCAGCCCCAGCATTTT. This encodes CASSDGTHNQPQHF.